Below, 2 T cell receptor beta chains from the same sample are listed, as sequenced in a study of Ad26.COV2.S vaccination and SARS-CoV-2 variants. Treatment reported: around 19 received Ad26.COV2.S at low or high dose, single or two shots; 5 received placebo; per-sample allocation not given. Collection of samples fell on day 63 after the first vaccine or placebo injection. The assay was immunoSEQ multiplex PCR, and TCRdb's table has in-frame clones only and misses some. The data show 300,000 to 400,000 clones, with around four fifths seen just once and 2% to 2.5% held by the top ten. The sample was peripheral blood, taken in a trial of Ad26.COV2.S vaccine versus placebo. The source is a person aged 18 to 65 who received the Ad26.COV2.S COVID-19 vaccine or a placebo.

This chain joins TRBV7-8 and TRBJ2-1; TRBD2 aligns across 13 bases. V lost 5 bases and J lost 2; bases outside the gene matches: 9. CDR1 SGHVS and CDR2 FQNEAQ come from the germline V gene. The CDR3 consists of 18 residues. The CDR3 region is CASSLRTSGGLTYNEQFF. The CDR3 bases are TGTGCCAGCAGCCTGCGGACTAGCGGGGGCCTTACCTACAATGAGCAGTTCTTC.

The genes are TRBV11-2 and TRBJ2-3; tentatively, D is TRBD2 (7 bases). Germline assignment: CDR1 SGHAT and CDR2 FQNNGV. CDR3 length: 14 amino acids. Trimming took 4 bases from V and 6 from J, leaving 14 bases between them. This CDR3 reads CASSSTRGADTQYF. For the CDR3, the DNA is TGTGCCAGCAGCTCGACACGGGGGGCGGATACGCAGTATTTT.